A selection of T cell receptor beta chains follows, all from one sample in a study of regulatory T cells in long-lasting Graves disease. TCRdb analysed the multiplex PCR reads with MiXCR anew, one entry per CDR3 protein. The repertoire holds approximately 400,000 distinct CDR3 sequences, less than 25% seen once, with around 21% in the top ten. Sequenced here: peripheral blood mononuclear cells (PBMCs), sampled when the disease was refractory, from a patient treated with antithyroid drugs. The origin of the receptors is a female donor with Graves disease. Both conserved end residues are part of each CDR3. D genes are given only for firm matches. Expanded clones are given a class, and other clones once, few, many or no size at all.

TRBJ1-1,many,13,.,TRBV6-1,CASKGPMNTEAFF,TGTGCCAGCAAGGGCCCAATGAACACTGAAGCTTTCTTT
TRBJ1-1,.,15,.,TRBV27,CASSLYRAMNTEAFF,TGTGCCAGCAGTTTATATCGGGCTATGAACACTGAAGCTTTCTTT
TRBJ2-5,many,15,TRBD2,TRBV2,CASSGQRGREETQYF,TGTGCCAGCAGTGGTCAGCGGGGGCGGGAGGAGACCCAGTACTTC
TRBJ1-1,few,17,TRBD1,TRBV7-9,CASSGPGQGLYDTEAFF,TGTGCCAGCAGCGGTCCGGGACAGGGTTTATATGACACTGAAGCTTTCTTT
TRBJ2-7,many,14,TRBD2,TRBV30,CAWRAGLAGYEQYF,TGTGCCTGGAGGGCCGGACTAGCGGGCTACGAGCAGTACTTC
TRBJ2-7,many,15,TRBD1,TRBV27,CASSLTGGLNNEQYF,TGTGCCAGCAGTCTCACAGGGGGCTTGAACAACGAGCAGTACTTC
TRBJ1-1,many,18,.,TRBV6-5,CASSYSNLSWQGHTEAFF,TGTGCCAGCAGTTACTCGAACTTGTCTTGGCAGGGGCACACTGAAGCTTTCTTT
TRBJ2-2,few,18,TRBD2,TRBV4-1,CASSHPGTSGRDTGELFF,TGCGCCAGCAGCCACCCCGGGACTAGCGGGAGAGATACCGGGGAGCTGTTTTTT
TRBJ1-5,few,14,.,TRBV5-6,CASSLALRGEPQHF,TGTGCCAGCAGCTTGGCCCTCAGGGGCGAGCCCCAGCATTTT
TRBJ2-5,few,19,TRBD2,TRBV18,CASSPLPGLAGGKEETQYF,TGTGCCAGCTCACCACTCCCGGGACTAGCGGGGGGAAAGGAGGAGACCCAGTACTTC
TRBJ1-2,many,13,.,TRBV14,CASSYGLSYGYTF,TGTGCCAGCAGCTATGGACTAAGCTATGGCTACACCTTC